A single sample gave rise to the 3 T cell receptor beta chains below, sequenced in a study of beta chain features in type 1 diabetes. Expressed TCRB transcripts were sequenced after all isolated RNA was converted to cDNA. Only in-frame clones appear in the TCRdb table, and some are missing; sequencing was by immunoSEQ multiplex PCR. The profile shows roughly 240,000 clones, about 14% of them singletons. The sample comprised naive CD4+ T cells from blood. These receptors originate from a woman between 40 and 50 years old in good health.

This clone was seen more than once but under ten times. The chain links TRBV18 to TRBJ2-1, with 7 positions matching TRBD2. V was clipped by 4 bases and J by 0 bases; unmatched bases: 12. Germline V CDR1 and CDR2: KGHSH, LQKENI. This CDR3 is built from 18 residues. The CDR3 nucleotides read TGTGCCAGCTCACTACGCCCTGGTAGCGGGCGCTCCTACAATGAGCAGTTCTTC. Its translation: CASSLRPGSGRSYNEQFF.

V is TRBV6-1 and J is TRBJ2-5; a weak D match, TRBD1 (5 bases). Germline CDR1 is MNHNS and CDR2 is SASEGT. The CDR3 is made up of 13 amino acids. V shed 5 bases and J shed 1 base, with 8 bases lying between them. CDR3 DNA: TGTGCCAGCAGTCCAGACAGCCAAGAGACCCAGTACTTC. This sequence encodes CASSPDSQETQYF.

The chain uses TRBV10-3 and TRBJ2-1; 8 bases fit TRBD2. J was trimmed by 5 bases and V by 2 bases; bases with no gene match: 14. This CDR3 is 18 amino acids long. The germline gives CDR1 ENHRY, CDR2 SYGVKD. CDR3 nucleotides: TGTGCCATCAGTGAGACCCTCGCTCCAGCGGGGGACGACAATGAGCAGTTCTTC. This codes for CAISETLAPAGDDNEQFF.